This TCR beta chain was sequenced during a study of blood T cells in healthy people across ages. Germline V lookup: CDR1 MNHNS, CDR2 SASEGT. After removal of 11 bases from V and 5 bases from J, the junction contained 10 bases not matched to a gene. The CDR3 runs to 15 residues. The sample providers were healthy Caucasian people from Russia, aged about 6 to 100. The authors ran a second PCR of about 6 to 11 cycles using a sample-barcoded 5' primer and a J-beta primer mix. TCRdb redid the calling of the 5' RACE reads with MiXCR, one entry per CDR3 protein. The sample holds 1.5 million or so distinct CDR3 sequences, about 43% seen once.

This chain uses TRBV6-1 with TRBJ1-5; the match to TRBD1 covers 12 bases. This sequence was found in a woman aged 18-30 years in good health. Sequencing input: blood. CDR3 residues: CAGMVGTGGDQPQHF. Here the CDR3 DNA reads TGTGCCGGCATGGTGGGGACAGGGGGCGATCAGCCCCAGCATTTT.